This TCR beta chain is drawn from a study of shared T cell receptors in the human thymus. CDR3 length equals 17 residues. Per germline, CDR1 KGHSH and CDR2 LQKENI. The V gene end was trimmed by 4 bases and the J gene end by 3 bases; junction bases not matched to a gene: 12. The table came from immunoSEQ multiplex PCR; TCRdb's copy has only in-frame clones and leaves some out. Found here are approximately 760,000 clones, roughly 88% of them singletons; the top ten hold roughly 0.01%. The same sample was also studied in work on human thymus T cells. This second study says: Related research examined unrelated individuals and reported that their thymic repertoires overlapped highly.

The sequenced sample consisted of thymocytes. The V gene is TRBV18, the J gene TRBJ1-2; 9 positions match TRBD1. The receptor's source is a girl under two years old with a congenital heart defect. CDR3 bases: TGTGCCAGCTCACACAGTCCGGGACAGGGAGAATACTATGGCTACACCTTC. It is translated as CASSHSPGQGEYYGYTF.